This T cell receptor beta chain was found in a study of CD8 T cells in Susac syndrome. Study-wide points: The study recognized that the number of individuals in its TCR sequencing and HLA analysis was relatively small.

The RNA input was roughly 0.45 to 1 ug, and it was reverse transcribed with random hexamers. Amplification of TCR beta CDR3 spanned 54 Vbeta and 13 Jbeta via immunoSEQ multiplex PCR. TCRdb reprocessed the immunoSEQ multiplex PCR reads with MiXCR, giving one entry per CDR3 protein. This table holds 150,000 or so distinct CDR3 sequences, roughly 94% found once. TCR beta sequencing was performed on blood CD8+ and CD4+ T cells. While CD8+ and CD4+ T cells were isolated negatively, TEMRA cells were enriched by FACS. A word on this clonotype: The target antigen is unknown.

Trimming removed 8 bases from V and 3 bases from J, with 10 bases in between. The CDR3 covers 12 residues. CDR1 and CDR2 from the germline V gene are SNHLY and FYNNEI. The clonotype originates from a human donor with multiple sclerosis. The material sequenced was CD8+ T cells from PBMCs. The genes are TRBV2 and TRBJ1-2; possibly TRBD1 for D (6 bases). The CDR3 DNA is TGTGCCAGCGGGGGGCGCGACTATGGCTACACCTTC. The encoded protein is CASGGRDYGYTF.